This TCR beta chain was identified during a study of cytomegalovirus exposure and HLA in healthy donors. Study-level results: Sequences of the TCR beta chain were said to predict the HLA-A and HLA-B alleles of most subjects accurately.

The V end was cut by 6 bases, the J end by 6 bases, with 21 bases between. Looked up from germline, CDR1 is SGHVS and CDR2 is FNYEAQ. There are 15 residues in the CDR3. The PCR used 60 Vbeta and 13 Jbeta primers. Assay: immunoSEQ multiplex PCR; the TCRdb copy retains only in-frame clones and omits some. The sample consists of about 130,000 clones, approximately 83% of them appearing once. A note on this clone: No antigen is known for it.

Sequencing input: PBMCs. The TCR was taken from a man aged 40-55 years in good health and CMV-seronegative. V is TRBV7-6 and J is TRBJ2-7, with D possibly TRBD1 on 6 matching bases. The CDR3 reads CASSQLDSLGGEQYF. CDR3 DNA: TGTGCCAGCAGTCAATTGGACAGCCTAGGAGGCGAGCAGTACTTC.